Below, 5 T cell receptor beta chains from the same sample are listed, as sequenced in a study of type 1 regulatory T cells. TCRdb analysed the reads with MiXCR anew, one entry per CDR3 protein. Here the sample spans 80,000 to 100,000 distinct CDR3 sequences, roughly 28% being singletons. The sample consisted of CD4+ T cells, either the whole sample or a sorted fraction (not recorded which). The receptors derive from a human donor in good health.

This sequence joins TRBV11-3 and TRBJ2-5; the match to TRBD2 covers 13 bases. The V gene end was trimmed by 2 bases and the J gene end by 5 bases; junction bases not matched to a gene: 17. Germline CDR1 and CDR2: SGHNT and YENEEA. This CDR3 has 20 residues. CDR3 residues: CASSLISNEGLAGVRETQYF. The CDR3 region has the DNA TGTGCCAGCAGCTTAATTTCGAATGAAGGACTAGCGGGAGTCAGGGAGACCCAGTACTTC.

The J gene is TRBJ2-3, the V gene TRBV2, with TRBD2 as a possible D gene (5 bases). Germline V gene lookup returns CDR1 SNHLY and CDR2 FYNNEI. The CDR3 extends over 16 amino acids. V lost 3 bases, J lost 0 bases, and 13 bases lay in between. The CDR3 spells CASSDLALGSTDTQYF. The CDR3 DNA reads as TGTGCCAGCAGTGACCTGGCACTAGGAAGCACAGATACGCAGTATTTT.

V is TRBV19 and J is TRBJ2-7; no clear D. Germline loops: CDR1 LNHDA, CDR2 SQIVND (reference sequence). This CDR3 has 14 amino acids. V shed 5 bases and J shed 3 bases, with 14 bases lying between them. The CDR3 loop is CASSEPDGRYEQYF. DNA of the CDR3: TGTGCCAGTAGTGAGCCCGACGGGCGCTACGAGCAGTACTTC.

In nucleotides, the CDR3 is TGCGCCAGCAGCTTGTGGGGTCGAGAGACCCAAGAGACCCAGTACTTC. Protein: CASSLWGRETQETQYF. The V and J genes are TRBV5-1 and TRBJ2-5; D is unresolved. This CDR3 has 16 residues. V lost 1 base and J 1 base, leaving 14 bases between the germline ends. Germline CDR1 reads SGHRS; CDR2 reads YFSETQ. Using reference TRBV5-1 and TRBJ2-5 for the parts outside the CDR3, the full variable domain is KAGVTQTPRYLIKTRGQQVTLSCSPISGHRSVSWYQQTPGQGLQFLFEYFSETQRNKGNFPGRFSGRQFSNSRSEMNVSTLELGDSALYLCASSLWGRETQETQYFGPGTRLLVL.

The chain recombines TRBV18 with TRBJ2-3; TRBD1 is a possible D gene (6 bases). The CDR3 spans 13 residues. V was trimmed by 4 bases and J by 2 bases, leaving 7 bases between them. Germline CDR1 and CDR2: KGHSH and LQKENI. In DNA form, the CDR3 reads TGTGCCAGCTCACGGGACACCACAGATACGCAGTATTTT. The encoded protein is CASSRDTTDTQYF.